These T cell receptor beta chains were read from a single sample in a study of blood T cell repertoires in COVID-19. TCRdb's table, derived via immunoSEQ multiplex PCR, lists solely in-frame clones and lacks some. Of under 200,000 clones in the sample, approximately 85% are singletons; the top ten hold approximately 9.4%. Sequenced: peripheral blood. The receptors stem from a woman aged 80 or over with acute or convalescent COVID-19. Both conserved end residues are part of each CDR3. Each record gives: CDR3 length, D gene, V gene, J gene, clone size, CDR3 DNA, CDR3 protein. D genes are given only for firm matches. Clone size is not always given. Where it is, it says once, few, many or a class for expanded clones.

>16|-|TRBV4-3|TRBJ2-2|-
TGCGCCAGCAGCCAAGATGTCCAGGGCGGCACCGGGGAGCTGTTTTTT
CASSQDVQGGTGELFF
>12|-|TRBV30|TRBJ1-2|few
TGTGCCTGGAGTGTACGGCAGGGGGGCTACACCTTC
CAWSVRQGGYTF
>15|-|TRBV6-4|TRBJ2-3|-
TGTGCCAGCAGTGAGTGGCGAGGTGGCACAGATACGCAGTATTTT
CASSEWRGGTDTQYF
>12|-|TRBV5-1|TRBJ1-1|-
TGCGCCAGCAGCTTCGACTGGACTGAAGCTTTCTTT
CASSFDWTEAFF
>15|-|TRBV7-9|TRBJ1-6|once
TGTGCCAGCAGCGCGGGCCTGGGTGGTTATTCACCCCTCCACTTT
CASSAGLGGYSPLHF
>14|-|TRBV19|TRBJ1-1|-
TGTGCCAGTAGTATAGGCGGAAAGAACACTGAAGCTTTCTTT
CASSIGGKNTEAFF
>16|-|TRBV3-1/TRBV3-2|TRBJ1-6|-
TGTGCCAGCAGCCGAGAAGCCAGGGTAATCAATTCACCCCTCCACTTT
CASSREARVINSPLHF
>15|-|TRBV19|TRBJ1-1|-
TGTGCCAGTAGTATTTATGAGGGAAGGAACACTGAAGCTTTCTTT
CASSIYEGRNTEAFF
>14|-|TRBV18|TRBJ2-5|once
TGTGCCAGCTCATTCGCGGCGGTCCAAGAGACCCAGTACTTC
CASSFAAVQETQYF
>15|TRBD2|TRBV7-2|TRBJ2-3|-
TGTGCCAGCAGCTTCCCCGGGACTAACACAGATACGCAGTATTTT
CASSFPGTNTDTQYF
>15|TRBD1|TRBV5-1|TRBJ1-5|-
TGCGCCAGCAGCTTGGAAGGGGGCTCGGGCCAGCCCCAGCATTTT
CASSLEGGSGQPQHF
>14|-|TRBV27|TRBJ2-7|-
TGTGCCAGCAGTTTAGCAGGGGCTGATTACGAGCAGTACTTC
CASSLAGADYEQYF
>12|-|TRBV29-1|TRBJ1-2|-
TGCAGCGTGGACACGAGACAATATGGCTACACCTTC
CSVDTRQYGYTF
>15|TRBD1|TRBV19|TRBJ2-7|-
TGTGCCAGTAGTCGGACAGGGGGCGCGGTGGGGGAGCAGTACTTC
CASSRTGGAVGEQYF
>16|TRBD2|TRBV7-9|TRBJ2-2|-
TGTGCCAGCAGCGGGCCGACTAGCATGAACACCGGGGAGCTGTTTTTT
CASSGPTSMNTGELFF
>14|-|TRBV6-1|TRBJ2-5|-
TGTGCCAGCAGTGAGGGTTGGGGGGAAGAGACCCAGTACTTC
CASSEGWGEETQYF
>14|TRBD1|TRBV2|TRBJ1-5|-
TGTGCCAGCAGCCCGACAGGGGGCCCTCAGCCCCAGCATTTT
CASSPTGGPQPQHF
>14|TRBD1|TRBV28|TRBJ1-5|-
TGTGCCAGCACCCGGGACAGGGGGAATCAGCCCCAGCATTTT
CASTRDRGNQPQHF
>13|TRBD1|TRBV7-9|TRBJ2-3|-
TGTGCCAGCAGCATCACAGGGGAGGATACGCAGTATTTT
CASSITGEDTQYF
>15|TRBD2|TRBV10-3|TRBJ2-7|-
TGTGCCATCAGTGAGGAGCGGGAGGGCCCCTACGAGCAGTACTTC
CAISEEREGPYEQYF
>15|TRBD2|TRBV2|TRBJ2-1|-
TGTGCCAGGAGGGAAACTAGCGGGGGACGGAATGAGCAGTTCTTC
CARRETSGGRNEQFF
>15|-|TRBV5-4|TRBJ1-4|-
TGTGCCAGCAGCTTGGACAGGGCGAGTTCGGAAAAACTGTTTTTT
CASSLDRASSEKLFF
>15|-|TRBV7-2|TRBJ1-5|-
TGTGCCAGCAGCTTAGTTCTGACAGTCAATCAGCCCCAGCATTTT
CASSLVLTVNQPQHF
>12|-|TRBV29-1|TRBJ1-5|-
TGCAGCGTCGGTGGGGGGGGTCAGCCCCAGCATTTT
CSVGGGGQPQHF
>16|TRBD2|TRBV24-1|TRBJ2-3|-
TGTGCCACCAGTGACCCTAGCGGGAGGGCCCCAGATACGCAGTATTTT
CATSDPSGRAPDTQYF
>17|TRBD2|TRBV11-2|TRBJ2-5|few
TGTGCCAGCAGCGCCGGAGGGACTAGCGGGGTGAGGGAGACCCAGTACTTC
CASSAGGTSGVRETQYF
>14|-|TRBV3-1/TRBV3-2|TRBJ2-7|-
TGTGCCAGCAGCCGAGCCGTTAGCTCCTACGAGCAGTACTTC
CASSRAVSSYEQYF
>16|TRBD2|TRBV9|TRBJ2-3|-
TGTGCCAGCAGCGCGGGGGGACTTGCTCACACAGATACGCAGTATTTT
CASSAGGLAHTDTQYF
>13|-|TRBV6-1|TRBJ1-5|once
TGTGCCAGCAGTGAAGTAGGGGCCGAGCCCCAGCATTTT
CASSEVGAEPQHF
>16|-|TRBV7-2|TRBJ1-5|-
TGTGCCAGCAGCCCAGACAGGACTTATAGCAATCAGCCCCAGCATTTT
CASSPDRTYSNQPQHF
>16|TRBD1|TRBV4-1|TRBJ1-2|-
TGCGCCAGCAGCTTCGGGACAGGGCGAAGGGGCTATGGCTACACCTTC
CASSFGTGRRGYGYTF
>14|-|TRBV27|TRBJ1-6|-
TGTGCCAGCAGTTACAGGGAAAGAGGTTCACCCCTCCACTTT
CASSYRERGSPLHF
>15|-|TRBV7-2|TRBJ2-5|-
TGTGCCAGCAGCTTATCGGACTTCCCTGCGGAGACCCAGTACTTC
CASSLSDFPAETQYF
>15|TRBD1|TRBV18|TRBJ1-1|-
TGTGCCAGCTCACCGACGGACAGGGGGCTCACTGAAGCTTTCTTT
CASSPTDRGLTEAFF
>14|-|TRBV4-1|TRBJ1-1|-
TGCGCCAGCAGCCAGGAGGGGTATAACACTGAAGCTTTCTTT
CASSQEGYNTEAFF
>12|-|TRBV6-5|TRBJ2-7|-
TGTGCCAGCAGGAGAACAGGGTCCGAGCAGTACTTC
CASRRTGSEQYF
>14|-|TRBV5-6|TRBJ2-5|once
TGTGCCAGCAGCCCGGACGGAGGGCGAGAGACCCAGTACTTC
CASSPDGGRETQYF
>14|TRBD2|TRBV14|TRBJ2-7|-
TGTGCCAGCAGTCGGACTAGCGGGGTTAACGAGCAGTACTTC
CASSRTSGVNEQYF
>13|-|TRBV6-5|TRBJ1-5|-
TGTGCCAGCAGCCAGACAAAGTTTCAGCCCCAGCATTTT
CASSQTKFQPQHF
>15|-|TRBV18|TRBJ1-3|-
TGTGCCAGCTCACCGAGACAGTTAACTGGAAACACCATATATTTT
CASSPRQLTGNTIYF
>19|TRBD2|TRBV30|TRBJ2-1|-
TGTGCCTGGAGTGGGGGCCTAGCGGGAGGGCCGGCGTCCTACAATGAGCAGTTCTTC
CAWSGGLAGGPASYNEQFF
>18|TRBD2|TRBV4-1|TRBJ2-1|few
TGCGCCAGCAGCCATAGACTAGCGGGGATGAGCTCCTACAATGAGCAGTTCTTC
CASSHRLAGMSSYNEQFF
>16|-|TRBV11-2|TRBJ1-2|-
TGTGCCAGCAGCATAGGGCATCGGTTAAGTGGGGCTGGTTGTACCTTC
CASSIGHRLSGAGCTF
>10|-|TRBV29-1|TRBJ2-3|-
TGCAGCGTTGGGGAGATGGCGCAGTATTTT
CSVGEMAQYF
>17|-|TRBV19|TRBJ1-1|-
TGTGCCAGTACCACAGTGCTGGGTAAAGAGGCGGGGACTGAAGCTTTCTTT
CASTTVLGKEAGTEAFF
>13|-|TRBV5-1|TRBJ2-7|-
TGCGCCAGCAGCGGGACACCATCCTACGAGCAGTACTTC
CASSGTPSYEQYF
>18|TRBD1|TRBV2|TRBJ1-5|-
TGTGCCAGCAGAGGGCAGGGGGCGATTTGGGGACACAATCAGCCCCAGCATTTT
CASRGQGAIWGHNQPQHF
>14|-|TRBV19|TRBJ1-4|-
TGTGCCAGTAGCGGGGGACTGACTAATGAAAAACTGTTTTTT
CASSGGLTNEKLFF
>15|TRBD1|TRBV30|TRBJ1-2|-
TGTGCCTGGAGGTCAGTCCGGGACAGGAGCTATGGCTACACCTTC
CAWRSVRDRSYGYTF
>15|TRBD2|TRBV11-3|TRBJ2-1|-
TGTGCCAGCAGCTTTGGCGGGGGGTCTTACAATGAGCAGTTCTTC
CASSFGGGSYNEQFF
>17|TRBD2|TRBV13|TRBJ2-3|few
TGTGCCAGCAGCCGTCGTGGGGTAGCGGGAGGAAAAGATACGCAGTATTTT
CASSRRGVAGGKDTQYF
>15|-|TRBV24-1|TRBJ1-6|-
TGTGCCACCAGTGATGGGAGCTCCTATAATTCACCCCTCCACTTT
CATSDGSSYNSPLHF
>15|TRBD1|TRBV7-2|TRBJ1-2|-
TGTGCCAGCAGCTTATCCTCACAGGGGGTCTATGGCTACACCTTC
CASSLSSQGVYGYTF
>15|-|TRBV5-4|TRBJ1-5|-
TGTGCCAGCAGCCCTGGTACGGGTAGCAATCAGCCCCAGCATTTT
CASSPGTGSNQPQHF
>16|TRBD1|TRBV7-2|TRBJ1-5|once
TGTGCCAGCAGCCCCCGGGACAGTCGTCTATCGCAGCCCCAGCATTTT
CASSPRDSRLSQPQHF
>13|-|TRBV11-3|TRBJ1-3|-
TGTGCCAGCAGCTTAGTTACTGGAAACACCATATATTTT
CASSLVTGNTIYF
>14|TRBD2|TRBV6-2/TRBV6-3|TRBJ2-3|-
TGTGCCAGCAGCCCAGGGACTAGCGGAGATACGCAGTATTTT
CASSPGTSGDTQYF